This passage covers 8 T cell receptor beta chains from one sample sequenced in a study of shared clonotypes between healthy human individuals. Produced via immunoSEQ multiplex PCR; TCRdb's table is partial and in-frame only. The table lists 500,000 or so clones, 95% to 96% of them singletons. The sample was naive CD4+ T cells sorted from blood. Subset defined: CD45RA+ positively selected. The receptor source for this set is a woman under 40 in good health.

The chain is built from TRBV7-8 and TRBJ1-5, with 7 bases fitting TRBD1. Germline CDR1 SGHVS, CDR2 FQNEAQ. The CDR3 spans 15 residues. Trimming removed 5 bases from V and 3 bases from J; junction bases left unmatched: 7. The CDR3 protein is CASSQTGDVNQPQHF. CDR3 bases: TGTGCCAGCAGCCAAACAGGGGATGTCAATCAGCCCCAGCATTTT.

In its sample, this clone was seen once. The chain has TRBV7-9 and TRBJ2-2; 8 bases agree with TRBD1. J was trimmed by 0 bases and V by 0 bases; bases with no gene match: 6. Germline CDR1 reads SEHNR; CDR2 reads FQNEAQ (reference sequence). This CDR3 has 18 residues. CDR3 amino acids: CASSLAGDRITNTGELFF. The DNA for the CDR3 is TGTGCCAGCAGCTTAGCCGGGGACAGGATTACGAACACCGGGGAGCTGTTTTTT.

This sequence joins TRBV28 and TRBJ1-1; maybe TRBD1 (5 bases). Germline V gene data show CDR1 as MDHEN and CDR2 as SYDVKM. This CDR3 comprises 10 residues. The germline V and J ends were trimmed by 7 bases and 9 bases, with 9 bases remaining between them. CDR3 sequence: CASIGGKAFF. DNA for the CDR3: TGTGCCAGCATCGGGGGTAAAGCTTTCTTT.

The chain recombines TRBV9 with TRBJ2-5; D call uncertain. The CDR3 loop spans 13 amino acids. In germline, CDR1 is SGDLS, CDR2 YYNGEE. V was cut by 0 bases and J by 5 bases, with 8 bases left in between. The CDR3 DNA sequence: TGTGCCAGCAGCGTAGATCGTTCCGAGACCCAGTACTTC. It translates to CASSVDRSETQYF.

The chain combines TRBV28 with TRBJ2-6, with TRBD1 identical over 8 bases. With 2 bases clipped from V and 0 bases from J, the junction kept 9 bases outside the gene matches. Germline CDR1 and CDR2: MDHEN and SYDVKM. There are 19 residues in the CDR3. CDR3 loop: CASSLPSGGDFSGANVLTF. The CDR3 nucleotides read TGTGCCAGCAGTTTACCGTCAGGGGGCGATTTCTCTGGGGCCAACGTCCTGACTTTC.

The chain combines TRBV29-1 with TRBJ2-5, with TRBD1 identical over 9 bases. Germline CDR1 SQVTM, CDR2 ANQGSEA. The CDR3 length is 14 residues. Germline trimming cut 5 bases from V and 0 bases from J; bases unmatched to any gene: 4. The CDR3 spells CSVSGTGNQETQYF. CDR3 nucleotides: TGCAGCGTTTCCGGGACAGGGAACCAAGAGACCCAGTACTTC. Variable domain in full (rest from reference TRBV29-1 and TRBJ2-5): SAVISQKPSRDICQRGTSLTIQCQVDSQVTMMFWYRQQPGQSLTLIATANQGSEATYESGFVIDKFPISRPNLTFSTLTVSNMSPEDSSIYLCSVSGTGNQETQYFGPGTRLLVL.

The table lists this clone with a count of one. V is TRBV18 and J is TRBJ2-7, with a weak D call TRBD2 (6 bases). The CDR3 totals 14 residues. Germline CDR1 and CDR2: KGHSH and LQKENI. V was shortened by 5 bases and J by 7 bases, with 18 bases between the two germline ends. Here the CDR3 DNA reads TGTGCCAGCTCAAAGGACGTGGGCGGGGAAGAGCAGTACTTC. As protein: CASSKDVGGEEQYF.

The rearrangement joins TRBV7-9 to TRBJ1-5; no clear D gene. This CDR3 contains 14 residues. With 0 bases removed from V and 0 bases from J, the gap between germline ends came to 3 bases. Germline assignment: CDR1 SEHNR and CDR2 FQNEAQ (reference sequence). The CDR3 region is CASSLAYSNQPQHF. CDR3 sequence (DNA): TGTGCCAGCAGCTTAGCTTATAGCAATCAGCCCCAGCATTTT. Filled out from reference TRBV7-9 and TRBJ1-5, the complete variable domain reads DTGVSQNPRHKITKRGQNVTFRCDPISEHNRLYWYRQTLGQGPEFLTYFQNEAQLEKSRLLSDRFSAERPKGSFSTLEIQRTEQGDSAMYLCASSLAYSNQPQHFGDGTRLSIL.